The T cell receptor (beta chain) under discussion was sequenced for a study of blood T cell repertoires in COVID-19. Study context: COVID-19 samples collected from the United States, Italy and Spain covered acute and convalescent phases. The analysed material was cDNA or gDNA that came from T cells, B-cell-depleted T cells, or PBMCs.

Original data processing: How many nucleated cells were present was estimated from reference gene primer amplification. Clones were sequenced by immunoSEQ multiplex PCR, and TCRdb holds only the in-frame ones, with some missing. From that table come the V and J calls and clone size; the DNA was used to work out D and trimming. The sample lists 150,000 to 200,000 clones; roughly 80% were seen once. Enrollment of patients from Seattle took place during active infection, with longitudinal follow-up. The CDR3 length is 14 residues. CDR1 is SGHTA and CDR2 is FQGNSA in the germline V gene. V lost 1 base and J lost 3, with 10 bases in between. The table lists this clone with a few counts.

The sequence came from a woman between 40 and 50 years old with COVID-19, enrolled during active disease. Material: peripheral blood. The V gene is TRBV7-2, the J gene TRBJ2-7, with a possible D match to TRBD1 (6 bases). In DNA, the CDR3 is TGTGCCAGCAGCTTAGTTGGACAGCGCTACGAGCAGTACTTC. This encodes CASSLVGQRYEQYF. Using reference TRBV7-2 and TRBJ2-7 for the parts outside the CDR3, the full variable domain is GAGVSQSPSNKVTEKGKDVELRCDPISGHTALYWYRQSLGQGLEFLIYFQGNSAPDKSGLPSDRFSAERTGGSVSTLTIQRTQQEDSAVYLCASSLVGQRYEQYFGPGTRLTVT.